The 30 T cell receptor beta chains below were found in one sample sequenced in a study of T cell responses to AZD1222 COVID-19 vaccine. The repertoire was sequenced with immunoSEQ multiplex PCR; TCRdb's copy has only in-frame clones and lacks some. The repertoire holds fewer than 200,000 clones, 90% to 95% seen once, with around 1.6% in the top ten. This material consisted of peripheral blood, taken 28 days after the second AZD1222 dose. These receptor sequences come from an adult who received the AZD1222 COVID-19 vaccine.

J is TRBJ2-1 and V is TRBV7-6; D uncertain. Germline V CDR1 and CDR2: SGHVS, FNYEAQ. This CDR3 is built from 15 residues. V lost 1 base and J 2 bases, leaving 9 bases between the germline ends. The CDR3 protein is CASSLDGRPYNEQFF. CDR3 nucleotide sequence: TGTGCCAGCAGCTTAGACGGCAGGCCCTACAATGAGCAGTTCTTC.

This clone has only one observation. The V call is TRBV4-3, the J call TRBJ1-3; unclear D gene. Trimming took 1 base from V and 4 from J, leaving 11 bases between them. The CDR3 has 15 residues. Per germline, CDR1 LGHNA and CDR2 YSLEER. The chain's CDR3 is CASSQGGLGGNTIYF. The CDR3 DNA reads TGCGCCAGCAGCCAAGGGGGTCTCGGGGGAAACACCATATATTTT.

The V and J genes are TRBV2 and TRBJ2-1; no reliable D call. This CDR3 is 13 amino acids long. CDR1 is SNHLY, CDR2 FYNNEI, per germline. The V end lost 6 bases, the J end lost 10 bases, and 16 bases lay between the germline ends. CDR3 nucleotides: TGTGCCAGCAGGACCTCACGACACCAAGAGCAGTTCTTC. Translation: CASRTSRHQEQFF.

The J gene is TRBJ2-5, the V gene TRBV4-2, with D unclear. Germline loops: CDR1 LGHNA, CDR2 YNFKEQ. This CDR3 contains 14 residues. V was cut by 0 bases and J by 1 base, with 6 bases left in between. The CDR3 reads CASSQDPAQETQYF. For the CDR3, the DNA is TGTGCCAGCAGCCAAGACCCCGCCCAAGAGACCCAGTACTTC.

The chain recombines TRBV11-2 with TRBJ2-1; 10 bases fit TRBD2. Per the germline V gene, CDR1 is SGHAT and CDR2 is FQNNGV. The ends lost 0 bases at V and 3 bases at J; junction bases unmatched: 2. This CDR3 comprises 16 residues. The CDR3 DNA is TGTGCCAGCAGCTTAGAAGCGGGGGGGGACTACAATGAGCAGTTCTTC. Its translation is CASSLEAGGDYNEQFF.

This clone was found a few times. Within the sample, other DNA sequences also encode this same CDR3. V and J are TRBV7-3 and TRBJ2-5; the match to TRBD1 covers 7 bases. Germline-derived CDR1 and CDR2 are SGHTA and FQGTGA. Trimming took 5 bases from V and 4 from J; bases not matched to a gene: 10. This CDR3 comprises 15 residues. The CDR3 loop reads CASSPTGTWGETQYF. The CDR3 region has the DNA TGTGCCAGCAGCCCGACAGGGACCTGGGGAGAGACCCAGTACTTC.

The CDR3 DNA is TGTGCCATCAGTGAGTCAGGCAGGGCGAACACTGAAGCTTTCTTT. Translation: CAISESGRANTEAFF. The rearrangement uses TRBV10-3 and TRBJ1-1, with D perhaps matching TRBD1 (5 bases). Germline V lookup: CDR1 ENHRY, CDR2 SYGVKD. Trimming pared 0 bases from V and 1 base from J, leaving 9 bases between. CDR3 size: 15 residues.

V gene TRBV5-1 combines with J gene TRBJ2-5; D might be TRBD1 (6 bases). The length of the CDR3 is 14 residues. Per germline, CDR1 SGHRS and CDR2 YFSETQ. Trimming cost V 6 bases and J 3 bases, with 15 bases left between them. CDR3 region: CASKPGHSEETQYF. DNA for the CDR3: TGCGCCAGCAAACCGGGACACAGCGAAGAGACCCAGTACTTC.

This clone was observed a single time. This chain links TRBV25-1 with TRBJ2-7, with D maybe TRBD1 (5 bases). Trimming removed 1 base at V and 7 bases at J, with 23 bases between. The CDR3 extends over 17 amino acids. Germline CDR1 and CDR2: MGHDK and SYGVNS. CDR3 DNA sequence: TGTGCCAGCAGTGAATCATTCGGCAGGGTCCCCCTCAAGGAGCAGTACTTC. It translates to CASSESFGRVPLKEQYF.

This clone appeared a few times. The same CDR3 can be traced to other DNA sequences in this sample. The chain couples TRBV5-8 to TRBJ2-1, with D perhaps matching TRBD1 (6 bases). CDR1 and CDR2 (germline): SGHTS, YDEGEE. There are 14 residues in the CDR3. The V gene lost 5 bases and the J gene lost 0 bases, with 9 bases spanning the gap. CDR3 in amino acids: CASRGRGSYNEQFF. The CDR3 DNA is TGTGCCAGCAGAGGCAGGGGCTCCTACAATGAGCAGTTCTTC.

CDR3 DNA sequence: TGCGCCAGCAGCACCCGACAGGGGGCCGATGAGCAGTTCTTC. Its translation is CASSTRQGADEQFF. The chain has TRBV4-1 and TRBJ2-1; 10 nucleotides line up with TRBD1. The CDR3 extends over 14 amino acids. V shed 5 bases, J shed 8 bases, and the junction held 6 bases outside the gene matches. The V gene's germline CDR1 is MGHRA and CDR2 YSYEKL.

This clone has a handful of counts. This chain joins TRBV9 and TRBJ1-2; D possibly corresponds to TRBD1 (6 bases). Looked up from germline, CDR1 is SGDLS and CDR2 is YYNGEE. Trimming left V 2 bases short and J 2 bases short, with 7 bases between. The CDR3 contains 13 residues. The CDR3: CASSVDSNYGYTF. CDR3 DNA sequence: TGTGCCAGCAGCGTGGACAGCAACTATGGCTACACCTTC. Variable domain in full (rest from reference TRBV9 and TRBJ1-2): DSGVTQTPKHLITATGQRVTLRCSPRSGDLSVYWYQQSLDQGLQFLIQYYNGEERAKGNILERFSAQQFPDLHSELNLSSLELGDSALYFCASSVDSNYGYTFGSGTRLTVV.

This rearrangement joins TRBV7-3 to TRBJ1-1; weak D call: TRBD1 (6 bases). V was shortened by 4 bases and J by 1 base, with 16 bases between the two germline ends. Germline loops: CDR1 SGHTA, CDR2 FQGTGA. The CDR3 is 16 residues long. The CDR3 DNA reads TGTGCCAGCAGCTCAGGAGGGGGTCTCTGGAACACTGAAGCTTTCTTT. It codes for CASSSGGGLWNTEAFF.

The J gene is TRBJ1-1, the V gene TRBV5-1, with D possibly TRBD1 on 5 matching bases. The CDR3 loop spans 16 amino acids. The V end was cut by 0 bases, the J end by 0 bases, with 12 bases between. Germline loops: CDR1 SGHRS, CDR2 YFSETQ. In nucleotides, the CDR3 is TGCGCCAGCAGCTTGGGGTCAGGGAGCCTGAACACTGAAGCTTTCTTT. Translated: CASSLGSGSLNTEAFF.

This clone has just one count. The chain recombines TRBV30 with TRBJ1-2; unclear D gene. V lost 2 bases and J 1 base, leaving 11 bases between the germline ends. This CDR3 contains 14 residues. The germline gives CDR1 GTSNPN, CDR2 SVGIG (reference sequence). CDR3 region: CAWSISRFNYGYTF. CDR3 DNA: TGTGCCTGGAGTATTTCCAGGTTTAACTATGGCTACACCTTC.

The rearrangement uses TRBV2 and TRBJ1-2, with D uncertain. Germline CDR1 and CDR2: SNHLY and FYNNEI. CDR3 size: 11 residues. V was trimmed by 3 bases and J by 8 bases, leaving 7 bases between them. This CDR3 reads CASSDQEGYTF. CDR3 in DNA: TGTGCCAGCAGTGACCAGGAGGGCTACACCTTC.

DNA for the CDR3: TGTGCCAGCAGCAAATCAAACACAGATACGCAGTATTTT. It encodes CASSKSNTDTQYF. The chain uses TRBV11-2 and TRBJ2-3; no definite D call. CDR1 and CDR2 from the germline V gene are SGHAT and FQNNGV. This CDR3 comprises 13 residues. V gave up 5 bases and J gave up 2 bases, with 8 bases separating them.

This clone came up once. This rearrangement joins TRBV19 to TRBJ1-1, with D perhaps matching TRBD1 (5 bases). The CDR3 spans 14 residues. Germline lookup yields CDR1 LNHDA and CDR2 SQIVND (reference sequence). V dropped 4 bases and J dropped 5 bases, with 14 bases sitting between them. CDR3 sequence reads: CASSTRTLGTEAFF. DNA of the CDR3: TGTGCCAGTAGTACTCGGACACTAGGGACTGAAGCTTTCTTT.

The chain carries TRBV7-2 and TRBJ2-5; weak D call: TRBD1 (5 bases). Germline CDR1 SGHTA, CDR2 FQGNSA. V dropped 1 base and J dropped 4 bases, with 10 bases sitting between them. The CDR3 loop spans 14 amino acids. Here the CDR3 reads CASSLGGAIETQYF. The CDR3 nucleotides are TGTGCCAGCAGCTTAGGGGGCGCGATAGAGACCCAGTACTTC.

This chain connects TRBV19 to TRBJ2-3; D is tentatively TRBD1 or TRBD2 (6 bases each). V lost 4 bases to trimming and J lost 1 base, with 12 bases between them. The length of the CDR3 is 15 residues. Germline V gene lookup returns CDR1 LNHDA and CDR2 SQIVND (reference sequence). CDR3 bases: TGTGCCAGTAGTAGAGGGGGGAAGCGCACAGATACGCAGTATTTT. It codes for CASSRGGKRTDTQYF.

This chain links TRBV6-6 with TRBJ2-4; D is possibly TRBD1 or TRBD2 (5 bases each). Trimming removed 5 bases from V and 6 bases from J, with 17 bases in between. The CDR3 sequence is 15 residues long. Germline V lookup: CDR1 MNHNY, CDR2 SVGAGI (reference sequence). In nucleotides, the CDR3 is TGTGCCAGCAGTGACCCTAGTGGGGACCGAAACATTCAGTACTTC. Its protein is CASSDPSGDRNIQYF.

This sequence joins TRBV30 and TRBJ1-6; a possible D gene is TRBD1 (5 bases). This CDR3 has 12 residues. The V and J ends lost 2 bases and 9 bases respectively, with 8 bases between them. Germline loops: CDR1 GTSNPN, CDR2 SVGIG (reference sequence). The CDR3 coding sequence is TGTGCCTGGAGTCCCGGGGGTTCACCCCTCCACTTT. Protein sequence: CAWSPGGSPLHF.

In this sample, this clone turned up once. The chain carries TRBV7-6 and TRBJ2-1; TRBD1 agrees at 9 bases. V gave up 4 bases and J gave up 0 bases; unmatched junction bases: 7. The CDR3 runs to 17 residues. From germline, CDR1 is SGHVS and CDR2 FNYEAQ. The CDR3 loop is CASSSRQGVSSYNEQFF. CDR3 coding DNA: TGTGCCAGCAGCTCCCGACAGGGGGTGAGCTCCTACAATGAGCAGTTCTTC. The whole variable domain, remainder taken from reference TRBV7-6 and TRBJ2-1, is GAGVSQSPRYKVTKRGQDVALRCDPISGHVSLYWYRQALGQGPEFLTYFNYEAQQDKSGLPNDRFSAERPEGSISTLTIQRTEQRDSAMYRCASSSRQGVSSYNEQFFGPGTRLTVL.

This sequence joins TRBV5-4 and TRBJ2-7; 9 bases map to TRBD1. V dropped 4 bases and J dropped 5; count of bases not matched to a gene: 7. The CDR3 loop spans 14 amino acids. CDR1 and CDR2 (germline): SGHNT, YYREEE (reference sequence). CDR3 nucleotides: TGTGCCAGCAGCACAAGGACAGGGGAAGACGAGCAGTACTTC. It encodes CASSTRTGEDEQYF.

This clone was seen a single time. V usage is TRBV4-2 and J usage is TRBJ1-4; TRBD1 is a possible D gene (6 bases). Germline V gene data show CDR1 as LGHNA and CDR2 as YNFKEQ. Trimming removed 4 bases at V and 2 bases at J, with 14 bases between. This CDR3 has 16 residues. The CDR3 sequence: CASSRPRGATNEKLFF. The CDR3 DNA follows: TGTGCCAGCAGCCGACCAAGGGGGGCCACTAATGAAAAACTGTTTTTT.

This chain links TRBV6-4 with TRBJ2-1, with 8 bases lining up with TRBD2. V shed 3 bases, J shed 6 bases, and the junction held 7 bases outside the gene matches. CDR3 size: 15 residues. Germline V gene data show CDR1 as MRHNA and CDR2 as SNTAGT. CDR3 amino acids: CASSEETSAGNEQFF. DNA for the CDR3: TGTGCCAGCAGTGAGGAGACTAGCGCGGGCAATGAGCAGTTCTTC.

This clone was counted a single time. The chain uses TRBV15 and TRBJ2-1; 7 nucleotides agree with TRBD1. Germline V CDR1 and CDR2: LNHNV, YYDKDF (reference sequence). CDR3 size: 16 residues. V shed 2 bases and J 5 bases; nucleotides not matched to a gene: 9. CDR3 coding DNA: TGTGCCACCAGCAGAAACAGGGGTGATTTCCACAATGAGCAGTTCTTC. Protein sequence: CATSRNRGDFHNEQFF.

The gene calls are TRBV7-8 and TRBJ2-2; no reliable D call. The CDR3 runs 16 residues. Germline assignment: CDR1 SGHVS and CDR2 FQNEAQ. Trimming took 6 bases from V and 3 from J, leaving 17 bases between them. The CDR3 DNA sequence: TGTGCCAGCAGTGTAATGAGGATGTTGGACACCGGGGAGCTGTTTTTT. Protein: CASSVMRMLDTGELFF.

The rearrangement links TRBV11-2 to TRBJ2-7; a weak D match, TRBD1 (7 bases). Trimming stripped 5 bases from V and 4 bases from J, with 21 bases between. CDR3 length: 16 amino acids. Looked up from germline, CDR1 is SGHAT and CDR2 is FQNNGV. CDR3 in DNA: TGTGCCAGCAGCGCCCCATCCAGGGGGAGGTTGTACGAGCAGTACTTC. Its protein product is CASSAPSRGRLYEQYF.

The gene calls are TRBV10-2 and TRBJ2-3; the match to TRBD2 covers 14 bases. Trimming removed 7 bases from V and 1 base from J; junction bases left unmatched: 7. CDR3 length: 17 residues. Per the germline V gene, CDR1 is WSHSY and CDR2 is SAAADI. The chain's CDR3 is CASKRTSGGWGTDTQYF. The CDR3 DNA follows: TGCGCCAGCAAGAGGACTAGCGGGGGGTGGGGCACAGATACGCAGTATTTT.